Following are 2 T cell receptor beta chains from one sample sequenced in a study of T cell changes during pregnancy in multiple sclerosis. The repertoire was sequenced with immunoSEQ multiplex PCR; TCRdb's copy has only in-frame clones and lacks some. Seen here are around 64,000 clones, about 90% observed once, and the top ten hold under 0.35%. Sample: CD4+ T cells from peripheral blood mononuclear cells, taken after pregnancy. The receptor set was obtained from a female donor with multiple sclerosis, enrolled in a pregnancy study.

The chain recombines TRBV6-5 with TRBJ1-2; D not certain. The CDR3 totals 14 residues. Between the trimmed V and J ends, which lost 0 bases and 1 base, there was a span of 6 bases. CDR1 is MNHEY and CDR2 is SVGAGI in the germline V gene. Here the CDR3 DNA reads TGTGCCAGCAGTTACTCGACATATAACTATGGCTACACCTTC. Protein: CASSYSTYNYGYTF.

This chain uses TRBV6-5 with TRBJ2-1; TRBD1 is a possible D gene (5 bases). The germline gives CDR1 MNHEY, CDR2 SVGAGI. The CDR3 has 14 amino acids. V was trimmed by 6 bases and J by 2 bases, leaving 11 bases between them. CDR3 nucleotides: TGTGCCAGCAGACCCGACAGTACCTACAATGAGCAGTTCTTC. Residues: CASRPDSTYNEQFF.